The T cell receptor beta chain described here comes from a study of T cell responses to AZD1222 COVID-19 vaccine (dated by TCRdb to about 2021). In the study overall: A total of 233 trial participants underwent TCR sequencing, of whom some 200 had received two doses of AZD1222 and around 25 had received two doses of the MenACWY control vaccine. Trial participants were enrolled by age into subgroups of 18-55, 56-69 and 70-plus years, and approximately 150, 30 and 60 TCR-sequenced participants, respectively, were included in these subgroups. What the study reported, not specific to this receptor: Reportedly, almost half of the unique spike-specific TCRs recognized epitopes lying outside the regions that are mutated in the B.1.351 and B.1.1.7 variants. The whole spike protein was spanned by vaccine-associated CD4 TCRs, and dominant responses were seen in regions 160-218 and 743-854. Participants were mostly white British and included more females than males, and it was suggested by the authors that clonal diversity may have been underestimated. Spike-specific TCR breadth and depth rose significantly after two AZD1222 doses compared with day 0 and with MenACWY recipients. The 56-69-year group was small, and its depth increase did not reach significance, likely because of low power. Only five to seven AZD1222 recipients were SARS-CoV-2 seropositive at baseline, limiting conclusions about previously exposed vaccinees. No day 14 peak-response samples were available, so repertoires were characterized only after the peak T cell response.

The CDR3 regions of human TCRbeta chains were analyzed by immunosequencing. On the authors' methods: TCRs in the repertoires were matched against a reference library of SARS-CoV-2-specific TCRs that had been generated with the MIRA antigen-specificity platform. Breadth meant the fraction of unique TCRs that were SARS-CoV-2-associated, whereas depth meant the fraction of total T cells that were SARS-CoV-2-associated. Each spike-specific TCR was assigned to its reactive spike region and to a CD4 or CD8 class using the MIRA data. Log10-transformed breadth and depth values were compared by one-way ANOVA with Sidak's multiple comparisons tests. TCRdb took this table from immuneACCESS and kept in-frame rearrangements with V and J called. Such tables lack part of the clones; where checked against another copy, unresolved V genes explain under half of the gap, and the rest is unexplained. The DNA gave D and trimming, while V, J and clone size come from that table. The sample includes under 150,000 clones, with under 95% observed a single time. 1.9% of the sample comes from the top ten.

Notes on this clone: The antigen it binds to is not known. The input lacks base qualities; no much larger clone sits a single base away.

The meaning of the sample's time point label: about 28 days (+/-7) after the second vaccine dose. AZD1222 recipients with second doses at about 4 weeks or about 12 weeks were pooled, because spike-specific TCR depth and breadth did not differ between schedules. The vaccinee samples were drawn from two UK trials, COV001 and COV002, one of which was a single-blind randomized controlled phase 2/3 trial testing AZD1222 (ChAdOx1 nCoV-19) in healthy adults. For TCRbeta chain sequencing, PBMC samples from trial participants were taken at day 0 and at day 28 after the second dose. From its cysteine to its phenylalanine, the CDR3 spans 17 amino acids. The retained sequence is limited to the CDR3, 51 bases, with the frame set at the first base. The germline V gene encodes CDR1 SGDLS and CDR2 YYNGEE. The germline V end is reduced by 4 bases and the J end by 6 bases; junction bases left unmatched: 11.

The chain uses TRBV9 and TRBJ1-6, with 9 middle bases fitting TRBD1. This clonotype was obtained from an adult who received the AZD1222 COVID-19 vaccine. This specimen was peripheral blood, taken 28 days after the second AZD1222 dose. This receptor has the CDR3 CASSPGTGLKVNSPLHF. The DNA sequence is given as TGTGCCAGCAGCCCCGGGACAGGGTTGAAGGTTAATTCACCCCTCCACTTT.